Listed below are T cell receptor beta chains from one sample, sequenced in a study of human versus mouse CDR3 diversity and MHC coevolution. Sequenced by immunoSEQ multiplex PCR; TCRdb stores in-frame clones only, minus some. Of some 82,000 clones listed, roughly 93% were seen once; the top ten hold about 1.5%. Sequencing was done on a sample of naive CD4+ T cells from blood. These TCRs come from a person between 25 and 75 years old in good health. CDR3s leave out the opening cysteine and the closing phenylalanine or tryptophan.

j_call | v_call | cdr3_aa
TRBJ2-7 | TRBV5-1 | ASNPGGRPWLEQY
TRBJ2-7 | TRBV28 | ASSLRDSSYEQY
TRBJ1-5 | TRBV15 | ATSSRTQGSNQPQH
TRBJ2-7 | TRBV5-4 | ASSLRGGTYEQY
TRBJ2-2 | TRBV19 | ASIRTSGPTGELF
TRBJ2-2 | TRBV7-9 | ASSRAGGKTGELF
TRBJ1-6 | TRBV6-5 | ASSYSGDSPLH
TRBJ1-1 | TRBV5-8 | ASSFRQGDTEAF
TRBJ2-7 | TRBV9 | ASSVGITGIYEQY
TRBJ2-7 | TRBV5-6 | ASSLRPGYEQY
TRBJ2-2 | TRBV9 | ASSPHGVTGELF
TRBJ1-6 | TRBV9 | ASSVGTANSPLH
TRBJ2-1 | TRBV7-9 | ASSLGQYNEQF
TRBJ1-6 | TRBV27 | ASTLLRGSNSPLH
TRBJ2-5 | TRBV5-4 | ASSLGGLAGGQGETQY
TRBJ1-6 | TRBV7-3 | ASSLTGQGNSPLH
TRBJ2-7 | TRBV21-1 | ASRRQESSYEQY
TRBJ2-5 | TRBV30 | AGRQGPSWETQY
. | TRBV5-6 | ASSGSGLAGWGEQY
TRBJ1-2 | TRBV11-2 | ASSLPDRVAYT
TRBJ1-5 | TRBV6-5 | ASRGQGSNQPQH
TRBJ2-1 | TRBV25-1 | ASSEQGTEQF
TRBJ1-2 | TRBV5-1 | ASTYSGASILNGYT
TRBJ1-3 | TRBV28 | ASSSQGAVDGNTIY
TRBJ2-1 | TRBV12-5 | ASGLGLAGYNEQF
TRBJ1-1 | TRBV6-1 | ASSVKEGSPMNTEAF
TRBJ2-5 | TRBV7-7 | ASSFLAGNQETQY
TRBJ2-7 | TRBV27 | ASRTSGTYEQY
TRBJ2-3 | TRBV14 | ASSHRGPPDTQY
TRBJ1-5 | TRBV4-2 | ASSQDRTGRQH
TRBJ2-5 | TRBV9 | ASSSGGTGGPWETQY
TRBJ2-1 | TRBV9 | ASSGLAGGTYNEQF
TRBJ2-7 | TRBV2 | ASNERIYEQY
TRBJ2-5 | TRBV18 | ASSEVTEQY
TRBJ1-5 | TRBV12-5 | ASALGHNQPQH
TRBJ1-1 | TRBV6-6 | ASRDGIMNTEAF
TRBJ2-7 | TRBV5-1 | ASSLVDRGYEQY
TRBJ2-7 | TRBV28 | ASSIRTSGRGEQY
TRBJ1-1 | TRBV9 | ASSVVPRLMNTEAF
TRBJ2-4 | TRBV19 | ASSIDRVSGRGSIQY
TRBJ2-3 | TRBV7-2 | ASSFLRTSGGSSTDTQY
TRBJ2-3 | TRBV30 | AWIRGGLPSGTDTQY
TRBJ2-7 | TRBV18 | ASSPRDGEQY
TRBJ2-7 | TRBV10-3 | AIAPGLAVPYEQY
TRBJ1-2 | TRBV19 | ASTNPRGTGESAKGYT
TRBJ1-5 | TRBV5-1 | ASSLDRGGQPQH
TRBJ2-7 | TRBV7-9 | ASSLARGQGSYEQY
TRBJ1-6 | TRBV5-6 | ASSFRAGVNNSPLH
TRBJ2-1 | TRBV19 | ASSKTSGRPYNEQF
TRBJ2-1 | TRBV19 | ASSIGGGTYNEQF
TRBJ2-7 | TRBV6-5 | ASSYFAGGRGEQY
TRBJ1-2 | TRBV16 | ASSQWEGARYGYT
TRBJ1-1 | TRBV9 | ASSVIGGTEAF
TRBJ2-3 | TRBV5-1 | ASSSGSEPTDTQY
TRBJ1-3 | TRBV28 | AYGTGAGNTIY
TRBJ2-6 | TRBV5-4 | ASSLAGGRGANVLT
TRBJ2-3 | TRBV4-1 | ASSPTSGRADTQY
TRBJ1-1 | TRBV28 | ASHNSGAMNTEAF
TRBJ2-1 | TRBV7-2 | ASSQGLAGGGGYNEQF
TRBJ1-6 | TRBV18 | ASSRDSSYNSPLH